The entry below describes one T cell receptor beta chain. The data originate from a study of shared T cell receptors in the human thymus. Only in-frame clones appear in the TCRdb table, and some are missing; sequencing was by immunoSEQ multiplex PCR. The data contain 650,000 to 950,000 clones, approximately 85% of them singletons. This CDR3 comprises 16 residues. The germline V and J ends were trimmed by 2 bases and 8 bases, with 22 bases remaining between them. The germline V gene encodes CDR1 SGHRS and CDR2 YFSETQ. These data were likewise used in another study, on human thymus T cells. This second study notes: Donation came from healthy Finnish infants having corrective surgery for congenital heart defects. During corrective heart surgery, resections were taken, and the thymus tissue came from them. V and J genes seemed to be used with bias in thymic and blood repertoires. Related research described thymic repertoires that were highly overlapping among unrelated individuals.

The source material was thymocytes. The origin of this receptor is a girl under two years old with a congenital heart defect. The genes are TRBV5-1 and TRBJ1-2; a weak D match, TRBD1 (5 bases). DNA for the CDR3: TGCGCCAGCAGCTTAGACCTAAGAGCCGGGGGAGGCGGCTACACCTTC. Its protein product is CASSLDLRAGGGGYTF.